This entry describes one TCR beta chain. This clone was recorded a few times. Its antigen remains undetermined. Base qualities were left out, and no much larger clone turns up one base away. Participants in the prospective study were enrolled through a virtual design, were aged 18 to 89 years, and lived in under 25 United States geographic areas. In the prospective study, participants were assigned to cohorts based on the clinical history participants reported in a screening survey and a study questionnaire. Recovered participants in ImmuneRACE Cohort 3 were defined as having two consecutive negative NP/OP PCR tests, clearance from a healthcare professional, or resolution of symptoms. Each participant in the prospective study had whole blood, serum and a nasopharyngeal or oropharyngeal swab collected by mobile phlebotomists. Additional blood draws and questionnaires over an approximately two-month period could optionally be provided by prospective study participants. Prospective study blood samples were shipped either frozen or at room temperature before DNA extraction.

The entry originates in a study of blood T cell repertoires in COVID-19 (dated by TCRdb to 2019 to 2021). For the wider study: Samples covering the acute and convalescent phases of COVID-19 were provided by collaborators in the United States, Italy and Spain. The repertoires were released in a freely available public database meant as a resource for research on the immune response to SARS-CoV-2. The dataset comprised deeply sampled blood TCRbeta repertoires from subjects exposed to, actively infected with, or recovered from COVID-19. The samples were drawn from the first 160 participants of the ongoing ImmuneRACE study and from 950 to 1,500 subjects provided by 6 global collaborators. Nearly every sample came with metadata listing a de-identified subject ID, COVID-19 status, age in years and sex. The prospective study material was composed of cDNA or gDNA derived from T cells, B-cell-depleted T cells, or PBMCs. Where HLA class I and class II types were available, the types were taken from metadata supplied by the sample provider, not from assay-based typing.

TCRbeta CDR3 regions were amplified from genomic DNA by means of the immunoSEQ Assay, a bias-controlled multiplex PCR. Regarding the original processing steps: The number of nucleated cells in each sample was estimated from the amplification of reference gene primers within the assay. Sequence reads were collapsed and filtered to measure the absolute abundance of every unique TCRbeta CDR3 rearrangement. For each sample, productive Simpson clonality was calculated as the square root of Simpson's diversity index over productive rearrangements. TCRdb provides this immuneACCESS table in a form limited to in-frame rearrangements. Some clones are lacking; in checked studies, under half of them reflect an unresolved V gene, and why the rest are absent is not known. V and J calls plus clone size are reproduced from that table; the DNA served to infer D and trimming. The sample table lists 180,000 or so clones, approximately 82% of them with a count of one. The ten largest account for roughly 4.5% of the sample.

Reading the germline V gene gives CDR1 MDHEN and CDR2 SYDVKM. Counted from cysteine to phenylalanine, this CDR3 has 14 amino acids. CDR3 DNA is the only sequence kept; it has 42 bases, read in frame from the first base. The junction carries 7 bases between V and J, which are trimmed by 7 bases and 0 bases respectively. Results the study describes overall, beyond this receptor: Clinical and demographic metadata were provided uncurated, with the amount varying by source and participant.

Sequences were obtained from PBMCs or T cells enriched from blood (not recorded which). This clonotype originated in a woman aged 45 to 65 who had recovered from COVID-19. This receptor chain uses TRBV28 and TRBJ1-6, with the D gene not confidently named. In nucleotide form, the sequence is TGTGCCAGCACCGGGAGCTCCTATAATTCACCCCTCCACTTT. Its coded protein is CASTGSSYNSPLHF.